Listed below are T cell receptor beta chains from one sample, sequenced in a study of a mutant IDH1 vaccine in newly diagnosed glioma. Their antigens remain unidentified. The table came from immunoSEQ multiplex PCR; TCRdb's copy has only in-frame clones and leaves some out. The top ten clones hold 4% of a sample with 60,000 or so clones, roughly 84% of them seen once. This material consisted of PBMCs, taken from a glioma patient whose treatment included an IDH1 peptide vaccine. The receptor source for this set is a man aged 25-45 years with glioma. Each CDR3 is given with its conserved first and last residue. The D gene is left open where the match is weak. Clone size is stated in some rows and not others, as once, few, many or a class when expanded.

. TRBJ2-7 TRBV4-2 . TGTGCCAGCAGCCAAACCCGGGACCCAGACGAGCAGTACTTC CASSQTRDPDEQYF
. TRBJ1-4 TRBV5-5 . TGTGCCAGCAGCTTGGGGGGAGGGACGGGTGAAAAACTGTTTTTT CASSLGGGTGEKLFF
TRBD2 TRBJ2-3 TRBV27 . TGTGCCAGCAGTTCCCCAGGACTAGCTAGGGCCGTGGATACGCAGTATTTT CASSSPGLARAVDTQYF
. TRBJ1-5 TRBV27 . TGTGCCAGCAGTGTCAGTGGAAGCAATCAGCCCCAGCATTTT CASSVSGSNQPQHF
. TRBJ2-5 TRBV14 . TGTGCCAGCAGCCAATCCCGAGGGACCCAGTACTTC CASSQSRGTQYF
TRBD1 TRBJ2-6 TRBV5-5 . TGTGCCAGCAGCTCCCGGGACAGCTCATCTGGGGCCAACGTCCTGACTTTC CASSSRDSSSGANVLTF
. TRBJ2-5 TRBV11-3 . TGTGCCAGCAGCCCCCCCGACGGCTGGGAGACCCAGTACTTC CASSPPDGWETQYF
. TRBJ2-3 TRBV5-8 . TGTGCCAGCAGCCCACCAGGGGTTGTAACAGATACGCAGTATTTT CASSPPGVVTDTQYF
TRBD1 TRBJ1-5 TRBV6-5 few TGTGCCAGCAGTACGGGACAGGGGTCCGTGGTGCCCCAGCATTTT CASSTGQGSVVPQHF
TRBD1 TRBJ1-1 TRBV11-3 . TGTGCCAGCGGACACAGGGGAGGCACTGAAGCTTTCTTT CASGHRGGTEAFF
. TRBJ2-7 TRBV5-1 once TGCGCCAGCAGAGGGGCTGATCAGGATCAGGAGCAGTACTTC CASRGADQDQEQYF
. TRBJ2-2 TRBV19 . TGTGCCACCAGACCCCAGCGCCCCGGGGGGGAGCTGTTTTTT CATRPQRPGGELFF
TRBD1 TRBJ2-7 TRBV19 . TGTGCCAGCCAGGGGACAGGGGGGAGCGAGCAGTACTTC CASQGTGGSEQYF
. TRBJ1-1 TRBV11-3 . TGTGCCAGCAGTTACCGGCCGAACACTGAAGCTTTCTTT CASSYRPNTEAFF
TRBD1 TRBJ2-1 TRBV2 . TGTGCCAGCAAAAATGGACAGGTATACAATGAGCAGTTCTTC CASKNGQVYNEQFF
TRBD1 TRBJ1-2 TRBV7-2 . TGTGCCAGCAGCTCAACAGGGACAGGGCTTGGCTACACCTTC CASSSTGTGLGYTF
. TRBJ1-2 TRBV10-2 . TGCGCCAGCTCGAGTCCGTACCCTAACTATGGCTACACCTTC CASSSPYPNYGYTF
. TRBJ2-5 TRBV2 . TGTGCCAGCAGTAAAGAATTGTCCAGGCCCGTGGGAGTACAAGAGACCCAGTACTTC CASSKELSRPVGVQETQYF
. TRBJ1-1 TRBV5-6 . TGTGCCAGCAGCTTGGGGCAGCCCGTAGACACTGAAGCTTTCTTT CASSLGQPVDTEAFF
. TRBJ1-1 TRBV29-1 . TGCAGCGTTAATGGCCTTGGGAGGGACACTGAAGCTTTCTTT CSVNGLGRDTEAFF
. TRBJ2-7 TRBV6-5 . TGTGCCAGCAGTTGGGACTCAGTAGGCTACGAGCAGTACTTC CASSWDSVGYEQYF
. TRBJ1-1 TRBV10-1 few TGCGCCAGCAGTGAGTCTCAGGGGGAAGCTTTCTTT CASSESQGEAFF
. TRBJ2-7 TRBV28 . TGTGCCAGCAGTTTACCAGTTCCCTACGAGCAGTACTTC CASSLPVPYEQYF
. TRBJ1-5 TRBV6-1 once TGTGCCAGCAGTGAAGTAAGGGGGGGAATACGACAGCCCCAGCATTTT CASSEVRGGIRQPQHF
TRBD1 TRBJ1-1 TRBV6-1 . TGTGCCAGCAGTGAAGGGCCGGGACAGGGGGTCGGCACTGAAGCTTTCTTT CASSEGPGQGVGTEAFF
. TRBJ2-3 TRBV7-9 . TGTGCCAGCAGCTTATCAGATACGCAGTATTTT CASSLSDTQYF
TRBD2 TRBJ2-7 TRBV19 . TGTGCCAGTAGTGATAGCGGGGCACCTTCCTACGAGCAGTACTTC CASSDSGAPSYEQYF
. TRBJ1-1 TRBV2 few TGTGCCAGCAGTGGATCCTTACTTACGAACACTGAAGCTTTCTTT CASSGSLLTNTEAFF
. TRBJ2-7 TRBV9 . TGTGCCAGCAGCGTAGCTACTCCCTCCGGATGGGCTAGGAGCGGCGAGCAGTACTTC CASSVATPSGWARSGEQYF
. TRBJ1-3 TRBV6-1 . TGTGCCACCAAGCCGGGAAGCACCATATATTTT CATKPGSTIYF
TRBD2 TRBJ2-5 TRBV6-5 . TGTGCCAGCAGTTACGTAGCGGGGTACCGTGAGACCCAGTACTTC CASSYVAGYRETQYF
. TRBJ1-3 TRBV5-1 once TGCGCCAGCAGCTTGGGACCGTCTGGAAACACCATATATTTT CASSLGPSGNTIYF
. TRBJ1-1 TRBV28 few TGTGCCATCTCGGTGGTCGGGGTGGGTACTGAAGCTTTCTTT CAISVVGVGTEAFF
TRBD1 TRBJ2-7 TRBV18 . TGTGCCAGCTCCCGCGACAGGGTAATATACGAGCAGTACTTC CASSRDRVIYEQYF
TRBD2 TRBJ2-7 TRBV15 medium-sized TGTGCCACCAGCAGAGTTCTAGCGGAATACGAGCAGTACTTC CATSRVLAEYEQYF
. TRBJ1-6 TRBV4-1 . TGCGCCAGCAGCCAAGTTGCGCGGAGAGATTCACCCCTCCACTTT CASSQVARRDSPLHF
TRBD1 TRBJ1-1 TRBV5-1 . TGCGCCAGCAGCTCACAGGGGATTACTGAAGCTTTCTTT CASSSQGITEAFF
TRBD1 TRBJ2-1 TRBV11-3 . TGTGCCAGCAGCCGAGGGGACAGGGTGATTTTCGACAATGAGCAGTTCTTC CASSRGDRVIFDNEQFF
TRBD1 TRBJ1-6 TRBV4-1 . TGCGCCAGCAGCCAGGCCGGAGGACAGGTCCACTTT CASSQAGGQVHF
. TRBJ1-4 TRBV4-2 . TGTGCCAGCAGCCAAGATTACCAGGGAGGAGAAAAACTGTTTTTT CASSQDYQGGEKLFF
. TRBJ2-3 TRBV5-6 . TGTGCCAGCACCAACCCGGAGCGGGCAGATACGCAGTATTTT CASTNPERADTQYF
TRBD1 TRBJ1-6 TRBV6-1 . TGTGCCAGCATTCGGGGCAGGGGGCCAACCCTCCACTTT CASIRGRGPTLHF
TRBD1 TRBJ1-5 TRBV15 few TGTGCCACCAGCACGGCAGGGGGATCGATGCCCCAGCATTTT CATSTAGGSMPQHF
. TRBJ1-5 TRBV10-3 few TGTGCCATCAGTGTAACTGGGACGAATCAGCCCCAGCATTTT CAISVTGTNQPQHF
. TRBJ1-1 TRBV5-1 once TGCGCCAGCAGCTTGTACGGTGGGGAGGTGAACACTGAAGCTTTCTTT CASSLYGGEVNTEAFF
. TRBJ1-5 TRBV30 few TGTGCCTGTAGGGGGGACCACAATCAGCCCCAGCATTTT CACRGDHNQPQHF